This TCR beta chain was observed in a study of radiation and T cells in renal cell carcinoma (TCRdb year 2020). As for the study more broadly: Samples were obtained from a clinical trial, in which 15 Gy stereotactic body radiation therapy was delivered to primary renal cell carcinomas and nephrectomy was performed 4 weeks later. In total, some 50 samples underwent TCR beta sequencing: around 26 tumors plus 27 peripheral blood samples. Across all 53 samples, over 4,000,000 unique CDR3 nucleotide sequences encoding about 2.4 million unique CDR3 amino acid sequences were identified. Results the study describes overall, beyond this receptor: Effects of radiation dose or scheduling on the TCR repertoire could not be addressed with the single-armed trial design. In blood, the top tumor clonotypes increased from baseline to 2 weeks after radiation and then shrank by 4 weeks, which suggests a temporary expansion of tumor-resident clones. No pretreatment tumor biopsies were available, so the baseline intratumoral presence of clonotypes could not be determined. Blood repertoire dynamics were not followed beyond 4 weeks after treatment.

On this clone: Its specific antigen is unknown. Base quality data are lacking; no much larger clone is found one base away.

Per the publication, the time point label means: blood 2 weeks post-SBRT. What the treatment or condition label conveys for this sample: 15 Gy SBRT to primary tumor, nephrectomy 4 weeks later. Serial peripheral blood from radiation-treated patients was sampled at baseline, 2 weeks and 4 weeks after SBRT to track tumor-enriched clonotypes. All patients had renal cell carcinoma with clear cell pathology. The QIAamp DNA Blood Mini Kit (Qiagen) was used to prepare genomic DNA for TCR sequencing. The analyses included just those samples that passed every quality control check. CDR1 and CDR2 are drawn from the germline V gene: SGHRS, YFSETQ. Reading from cysteine to phenylalanine, the CDR3 counts 15 amino acids. Only CDR3 DNA is held: 45 bases, read in frame from base 1. Relative to germline, V is missing 4 bases and J is missing 1 base, with 6 bases of the junction outside any gene match. TCR beta libraries were generated from genomic DNA with the immunoSEQ kit, following the manufacturer's recommendations. To prepare libraries, a first multiplex PCR with proprietary primers was run, followed by a second PCR that added unique barcodes, and a bead cleanup was done after each round. Each sample batch included a kit-provided positive control reaction and a negative control reaction. The final libraries were assessed on an Agilent 4200 TapeStation D1000 ScreenTape, pooled by volume, and quantified by qPCR. An Illumina NextSeq500 fitted with a MidOutput 150-cycle cartridge performed the sequencing, running 156 Read1 cycles and 15 Index1 cycles with the kit's custom primers. The pooled library was loaded at roughly 0.96 pM, with a roughly 18% PhiX control spiked in. Per the source publication's procedure: The vendor-processed data were analyzed in R, and a clonotype was defined as all T cells that share the same CDR3 nucleotide sequence. For clone abundance analyses, frequencies were normalized to the 10,000 most abundant clones per sample. Before analysis, public T cell clones were removed, and these numbered fewer than six per sample on average. Tumor-enriched clonotypes and baseline blood-enriched clonotypes were defined as those with an abundance difference of at least 32-fold between compartments. A beta-binomial differential abundance model was used to identify clonotypes that expanded or contracted between blood time points. Tumor-blood repertoire similarity was measured with the Baroni-Urbani and Buser coefficient, and groups were compared using two-tailed Wilcoxon tests in R. The immuneACCESS repertoire file appears here via TCRdb, limited to in-frame rearrangements. These files lack a portion of the clones; in checked studies, under half of the deficit traces to unresolved V genes, and the cause of the others is not known. That table is the source of V, J and clone size, and D and trimming were worked out from the DNA. This sample lists around 60,000 clones; around three quarters were detected once. Jointly, the top ten make up about 7% of the sample.

The clonotype comes from a man aged 55 to 69 with renal cell carcinoma. The V and J genes are TRBV5-1 and TRBJ2-3; 7 central nucleotides agree with TRBD2. The sample in question was blood, obtained from a patient whose treatment included radiotherapy and nephrectomy. The CDR3 sequence is CASSVGLAGTDTQYF. The sequenced DNA: TGCGCCAGCAGCGTTGGTCTAGCGGGCACAGATACGCAGTATTTT. Joined to the reference TRBV5-1 and TRBJ2-3 proteins, this CDR3 gives the full variable domain: KAGVTQTPRYLIKTRGQQVTLSCSPISGHRSVSWYQQTPGQGLQFLFEYFSETQRNKGNFPGRFSGRQFSNSRSEMNVSTLELGDSALYLCASSVGLAGTDTQYFGPGTRLTVL.